The entry that follows covers one T cell receptor (beta chain) sequence. This entry comes from a study of shared clonotypes between healthy human individuals. Trimming cost V 3 bases and J 4 bases, with 16 bases left between them. CDR1 is LNHDA, CDR2 SQIVND, per germline (reference sequence). CDR3 size: 15 residues. Assay: immunoSEQ multiplex PCR; the TCRdb copy retains only in-frame clones and omits some. This sample yields a few million clones, of which more than 80% are seen a single time; 0.35% to 0.45% belongs to the top ten. The rearrangement uses TRBV19 and TRBJ2-7, with a tentative D call TRBD1 (6 bases). Source material: naive CD4+ T cells from PBMCs. Described subset: CD45RA+ positively selected. The clonotype comes from a man aged 18 to 29 in good health. Some clones in this sample may be carry-over from other donors' samples. CDR3 bases: TGTGCCAGTAGTATTACCCAAACAGGGCTATACGAGCAGTACTTC. It specifies CASSITQTGLYEQYF. Full variable domain (rest looked up from reference TRBV19 and TRBJ2-7): DGGITQSPKYLFRKEGQNVTLSCEQNLNHDAMYWYRQDPGQGLRLIYYSQIVNDFQKGDIAEGYSVSREKKESFPLTVTSAQKNPTAFYLCASSITQTGLYEQYFGPGTRLTVT.